This TCR beta chain is drawn from a study of OX40 agonist ivuxolimab in advanced cancers. The method was immunoSEQ multiplex PCR; TCRdb's version includes in-frame clones alone and lacks a portion of them. The sample includes about 76,000 clones, around 85% of them seen just once. Germline values: CDR1 MRHNA, CDR2 SNTAGT. Losses at the gene ends were 4 bases for V and 5 bases for J; bases not matched to a gene: 7. The CDR3 runs 15 residues. This TCR was recovered from an adult with an advanced solid tumor such as melanoma, head and neck, liver or kidney cancer. V usage is TRBV6-4 and J usage is TRBJ1-1; 10 bases fit TRBD1. Material: CD4+ or CD8+ T cells sorted from blood, obtained in a trial of the OX40 agonist ivuxolimab. The CDR3 DNA reads as TGTGCCAGCAGTGCTAGGACAGGGGGAAAAACTGAAGCTTTCTTT. Translation gives CASSARTGGKTEAFF.